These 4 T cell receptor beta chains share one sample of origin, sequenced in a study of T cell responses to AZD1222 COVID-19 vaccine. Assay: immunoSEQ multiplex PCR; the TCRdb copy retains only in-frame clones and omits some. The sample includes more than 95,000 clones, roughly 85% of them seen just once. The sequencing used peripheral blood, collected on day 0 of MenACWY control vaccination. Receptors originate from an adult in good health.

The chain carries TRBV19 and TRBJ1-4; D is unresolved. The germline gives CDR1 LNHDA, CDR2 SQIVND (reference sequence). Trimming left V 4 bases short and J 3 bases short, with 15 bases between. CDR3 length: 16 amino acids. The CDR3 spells CASSTPGAGSNEKLFF. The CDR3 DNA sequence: TGTGCCAGTAGTACGCCCGGAGCAGGATCTAATGAAAAACTGTTTTTT.

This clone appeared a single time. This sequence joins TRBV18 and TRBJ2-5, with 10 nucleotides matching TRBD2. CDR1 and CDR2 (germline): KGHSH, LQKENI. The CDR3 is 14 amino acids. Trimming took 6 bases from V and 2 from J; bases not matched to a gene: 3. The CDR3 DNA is TGTGCCAGCTCGCTGACTAGCGGGCAAGAGACCCAGTACTTC. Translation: CASSLTSGQETQYF.

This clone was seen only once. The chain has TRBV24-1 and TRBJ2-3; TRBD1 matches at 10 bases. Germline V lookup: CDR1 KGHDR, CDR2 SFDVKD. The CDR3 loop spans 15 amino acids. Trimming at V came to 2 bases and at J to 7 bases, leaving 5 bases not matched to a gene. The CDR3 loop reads CATSDSGQGRYTQYF. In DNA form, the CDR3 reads TGTGCCACCAGTGATTCGGGACAGGGGAGGTATACGCAGTATTTT.

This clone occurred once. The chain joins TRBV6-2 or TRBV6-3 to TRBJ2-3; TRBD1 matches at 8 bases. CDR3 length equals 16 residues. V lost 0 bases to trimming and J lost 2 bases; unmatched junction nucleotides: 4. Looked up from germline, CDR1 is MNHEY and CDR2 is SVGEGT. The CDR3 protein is CASSYSGTGFTDTQYF. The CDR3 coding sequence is TGTGCCAGCAGTTACTCGGGGACAGGTTTCACAGATACGCAGTATTTT.